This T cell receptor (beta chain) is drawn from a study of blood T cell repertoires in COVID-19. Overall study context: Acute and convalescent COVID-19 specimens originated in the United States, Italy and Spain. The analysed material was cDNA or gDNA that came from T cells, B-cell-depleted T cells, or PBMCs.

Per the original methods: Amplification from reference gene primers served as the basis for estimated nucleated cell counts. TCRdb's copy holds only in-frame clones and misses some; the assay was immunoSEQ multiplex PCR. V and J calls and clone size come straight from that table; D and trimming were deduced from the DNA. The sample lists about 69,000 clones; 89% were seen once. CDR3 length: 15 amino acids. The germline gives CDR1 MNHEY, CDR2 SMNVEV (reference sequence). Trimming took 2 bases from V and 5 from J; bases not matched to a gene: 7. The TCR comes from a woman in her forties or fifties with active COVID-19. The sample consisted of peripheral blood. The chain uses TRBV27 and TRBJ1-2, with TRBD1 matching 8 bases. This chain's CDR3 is CASSLRAGGGYGYTF. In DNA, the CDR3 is TGTGCCAGCAGTTTACGGGCAGGGGGCGGTTATGGCTACACCTTC.